This TCR beta chain was identified in a study of T cell responses to AZD1222 COVID-19 vaccine. Study-wide findings and caveats: Clonal diversity may have been underestimated in mostly white British donors.

The assay was immunoSEQ multiplex PCR, and TCRdb's table has in-frame clones only and misses some. The sample consists of about 130,000 clones, over 85% of them appearing once. Points on this clone: Its antigen is unidentified.

The sample here was peripheral blood, taken on day 0 of AZD1222 vaccination. This receptor was obtained from an adult in good health.

The CDR3 region has the DNA TGTGCCAGCAGTTTGGGAAGCGTCTATGAGCAGTTCTTC. Protein: CASSLGSVYEQFF. The V gene is TRBV27, the J gene TRBJ2-1; no clear D gene. Germline CDR1 MNHEY, CDR2 SMNVEV (reference sequence). This CDR3 has 13 residues. Trimming removed 3 bases at V and 8 bases at J, with 11 bases between.